The 30 T cell receptor beta chains below come from one sample, sequenced in a study of human T cells and chemical hapten exposure. TCRdb re-derived calls from the RACE reads in MiXCR, one entry per CDR3 protein. The repertoire holds 75,000 to 80,000 distinct CDR3 sequences, with 8.5% to 10% as singletons. Regarding time point: healthy volunteer bleed at 6 weeks. Unfractionated whole blood was the source from which total RNA was extracted. The material sequenced was whole blood. These receptors were obtained from a female donor in good health. Some clones in this sample may be carry-over from other donors' samples.

Only a few counts were recorded for this clonotype. This sequence joins TRBV12-3 or TRBV12-4 and TRBJ2-3, with 10 bases identical to TRBD2. V trimming: 5 bases; J trimming: 1 base; junction bases outside the gene matches: 12. The CDR3 covers 18 residues. CDR3 nucleotide sequence: TGTGCCAGCAGTCCGCCGTTGGTAGCGGGGGGTCGCACAGATACGCAGTATTTT. Its translation is CASSPPLVAGGRTDTQYF.

There are many counts of this clonotype. V and J are TRBV29-1 and TRBJ2-3; 7 bases agree with TRBD1. With V trimmed by 4 bases and J by 3 bases, 10 bases remained unmatched. This CDR3 has 15 amino acids. Germline V gene sequence: CDR1 SQVTM, CDR2 ANQGSEA. CDR3 in DNA: TGCAGCGTTGTAGGTGGGGGACAGTCGACAGATACGCAGTATTTT. It encodes CSVVGGGQSTDTQYF.

The V call is TRBV6-2 or TRBV6-3, the J call TRBJ2-5; 8 bases match TRBD1. Germline-derived CDR1 and CDR2 are MNHEY and SVGEGT. This CDR3 is 18 amino acids long. J gave up 4 bases and V 7 bases, and 20 bases lay outside the gene matches. CDR3 sequence reads: CASNPDREIHWRAETQYF. CDR3 in DNA: TGTGCCAGCAACCCGGACAGGGAAATACATTGGAGAGCAGAGACCCAGTACTTC.

This clonotype was counted only a few times. This chain joins TRBV12-5 and TRBJ1-1, with D maybe TRBD1 (5 bases). The CDR3 spans 15 residues. The germline V gene encodes CDR1 LGHNT and CDR2 FRNRAP. Trimming took 0 bases from V and 1 from J, leaving 9 bases between them. Here the CDR3 reads CASGLVSGANTEAFF. As DNA, the CDR3 is TGTGCTAGTGGTTTGGTTTCCGGGGCGAACACTGAAGCTTTCTTT.

The V and J genes are TRBV6-1 and TRBJ1-2, with unresolved D. V lost 0 bases and J lost 7, with 12 bases in between. The CDR3 spans 14 residues. Germline assignment: CDR1 MNHNS and CDR2 SASEGT. CDR3 residues: CASSEAGLRRGYTF. CDR3 DNA sequence: TGTGCCAGCAGTGAAGCAGGCCTACGGCGTGGCTACACCTTC.

This clonotype has at least ten counts. V and J are TRBV29-1 and TRBJ2-7; tentatively, D is TRBD1 (5 bases). Per the germline V gene, CDR1 is SQVTM and CDR2 is ANQGSEA. The CDR3 totals 13 residues. The ends were cut back, 8 bases at V and 6 bases at J, with 20 bases in the middle. The DNA of the CDR3 is TGCAGCTCACCCTTTAAGGTGGGGCGCGAGCAGTACTTC. Protein product: CSSPFKVGREQYF.

The chain recombines TRBV6-5 with TRBJ1-1; D is perhaps TRBD1 (5 bases). The CDR3 contains 14 residues. Between the trimmed V and J ends, which lost 4 bases and 4 bases, there was a span of 13 bases. Germline V gene lookup returns CDR1 MNHEY and CDR2 SVGAGI. The CDR3 DNA sequence: TGTGCCAGCAGTTTAACGACAGCCGCCACTGAAGCTTTCTTT. Translated: CASSLTTAATEAFF.

This clonotype occurred a few times. This chain joins TRBV5-5 and TRBJ2-7; TRBD2 aligns across 11 bases. The J segment lost 10 bases and the V segment lost 5 bases, leaving 8 bases of the junction unmatched. Per the germline V gene, CDR1 is SGHKS and CDR2 is YYEKEE (reference sequence). The CDR3 runs 13 residues. The CDR3: CASSLGTSGDQYF. In DNA, the CDR3 is TGTGCCAGCAGTCTAGGGACTAGCGGCGACCAGTACTTC.

This clonotype occurred a few times. The V and J genes are TRBV7-2 and TRBJ1-5; D gene uncertain. Trimming removed 5 bases at V and 6 bases at J, with 8 bases between. This CDR3 comprises 12 residues. Germline loops: CDR1 SGHTA, CDR2 FQGNSA. This CDR3 reads CASSVGGQPQHF. The CDR3 region has the DNA TGTGCCAGCAGCGTTGGTGGTCAGCCCCAGCATTTT.

V usage is TRBV7-2 and J usage is TRBJ1-1, with D unresolved. This CDR3 contains 15 residues. The germline gives CDR1 SGHTA, CDR2 FQGNSA. V was cut by 0 bases and J by 4 bases, with 12 bases left in between. CDR3 sequence: CASSLALGGPTEAFF. The DNA of the CDR3 is TGTGCCAGCAGCTTAGCGCTGGGTGGTCCCACTGAAGCTTTCTTT.

CDR3 region: CASSPRGETSYEQYF. DNA of the CDR3: TGTGCCAGCAGCCCGAGAGGTGAGACATCCTACGAGCAGTACTTC. The rearrangement joins TRBV9 to TRBJ2-7, with D unresolved. Trimming shortened V by 4 bases and J by 1 base, and 15 bases separated the two germline ends. CDR1 is SGDLS, CDR2 YYNGEE, per germline. The CDR3 spans 15 residues.

This clonotype was counted ten times or more. The chain carries TRBV2 and TRBJ2-5; D is unresolved. CDR1 is SNHLY, CDR2 FYNNEI, per germline. The CDR3 runs 14 residues. The V and J ends lost 0 bases and 3 bases respectively, with 8 bases between them. The CDR3 sequence: CASSEATVEETQYF. CDR3 nucleotide sequence: TGTGCCAGCAGTGAAGCTACAGTCGAAGAGACCCAGTACTTC. Drawing the rest from reference TRBV2 and TRBJ2-5, the complete variable domain is EPEVTQTPSHQVTQMGQEVILRCVPISNHLYFYWYRQILGQKVEFLVSFYNNEISEKSEIFDDQFSVERPDGSNFTLKIRSTKLEDSAMYFCASSEATVEETQYFGPGTRLLVL.

This clonotype occurred once. This chain joins TRBV29-1 and TRBJ2-7; 7 bases match TRBD1. The V gene's germline CDR1 is SQVTM and CDR2 ANQGSEA. V dropped 7 bases and J dropped 3; count of bases not matched to a gene: 6. The CDR3 consists of 12 residues. The CDR3 here is CSATGQRYEQYF. The DNA for the CDR3 is TGCAGCGCCACGGGACAGCGCTACGAGCAGTACTTC.

This clonotype was recorded a few times. This chain uses TRBV7-9 with TRBJ2-7; 8 bases line up with TRBD1. Trimming removed 5 bases from V and 5 bases from J; junction bases left unmatched: 8. CDR1 and CDR2 (germline): SEHNR, FQNEAQ (reference sequence). The CDR3 sequence is 14 residues long. CDR3 bases: TGTGCCAGCAGCCCTCAGGGGGCTCTGAACGAGCAGTACTTC. The encoded protein is CASSPQGALNEQYF.

The chain carries TRBV25-1 and TRBJ2-2; D remains ambiguous. V lost 5 bases, J lost 5 bases, and 9 bases lay in between. This CDR3 has 13 amino acids. In germline, CDR1 is MGHDK, CDR2 SYGVNS. The CDR3 sequence is CASSHADTGELFF. The CDR3 DNA reads TGTGCCAGCAGTCATGCCGATACCGGGGAGCTGTTTTTT.

This clonotype was seen ten or more times. The chain carries TRBV7-2 and TRBJ2-6; perhaps TRBD2 as D (6 bases). Germline assignment: CDR1 SGHTA and CDR2 FQGNSA. V lost 5 bases, J lost 4 bases, and 15 bases lay in between. The CDR3 is 16 amino acids. The CDR3 coding sequence is TGTGCCAGCAGCCCCGTTGGGGGGTCCGGGGCCAACGTCCTGACTTTC. Translation: CASSPVGGSGANVLTF.

This clonotype was seen a handful of times. V is TRBV6-6 and J is TRBJ2-3; a possible D gene is TRBD1 (6 bases). The CDR3 has 15 residues. V shed 4 bases and J shed 2 bases, with 13 bases lying between them. Germline V CDR1 and CDR2: MNHNY, SVGAGI (reference sequence). The CDR3 reads CASSSVDRSTDTQYF. Here the CDR3 DNA reads TGTGCCAGCAGTTCGGTAGACAGGTCCACAGATACGCAGTATTTT.

The chain carries TRBV5-6 and TRBJ1-2; no clear D. The germline CDR1 and CDR2 sequences are SGHDT and YYEEEE. The ends were cut back, 2 bases at V and 12 bases at J, with 20 bases in the middle. The CDR3 loop spans 14 amino acids. The CDR3 DNA is TGTGCCAGCAGCTTTTTATCGGTGGCAGAGTTAAACACCTTC. Its translation is CASSFLSVAELNTF.

This clonotype was detected many times. The chain carries TRBV24-1 and TRBJ1-1; D might be TRBD1 (6 bases). This CDR3 has 12 residues. Germline V gene sequence: CDR1 KGHDR, CDR2 SFDVKD. V was trimmed by 1 base and J by 10 bases, leaving 9 bases between them. CDR3 region: CATSDLGGRAFF. The CDR3 DNA reads as TGTGCCACCAGTGATTTAGGGGGAAGAGCTTTCTTT.

This clonotype was seen more than once but under ten times. One junction end disagrees with the germline gene, perhaps due to a read error. The genes are TRBV27 and TRBJ1-1; 7 bases match TRBD1. This CDR3 contains 13 residues. Looked up from germline, CDR1 is MNHEY and CDR2 is SMNVEV (reference sequence). The CDR3 region has the DNA TGTGCCAGCTCGGGACAGATGAACACCGAAGCTTTCTTT. Translated: CASSGQMNTEAFF.

The CDR3, as DNA: TGTGCCAGCTCACCGAACAGGGGGGATTACTACGAGCAGTACTTC. Protein sequence: CASSPNRGDYYEQYF. This chain joins TRBV18 and TRBJ2-7; 8 bases line up with TRBD1. The ends lost 3 bases at V and 3 bases at J; junction bases unmatched: 7. The CDR3 extends over 15 amino acids. The germline gives CDR1 KGHSH, CDR2 LQKENI.

The chain is built from TRBV7-2 and TRBJ2-1; no clear D. The CDR3 consists of 13 residues. Per germline, CDR1 SGHTA and CDR2 FQGNSA. V was cut by 3 bases and J by 9 bases, with 12 bases left in between. The CDR3 bases are TGTGCCAGCAGCTTTAAAAGGGTCGGTGAGCAGTTCTTC. Protein: CASSFKRVGEQFF.

This clonotype was observed at least ten times. The chain uses TRBV6-1 and TRBJ2-7; 12 positions match TRBD1. V lost 6 bases to trimming and J lost 5 bases; unmatched junction nucleotides: 8. Germline CDR1 and CDR2: MNHNS and SASEGT. The CDR3 has 15 amino acids. The CDR3 reads CASSSAGTGGHEQYF. The DNA for the CDR3 is TGTGCCAGCAGCTCAGCCGGGACAGGGGGCCACGAGCAGTACTTC.

This clonotype was observed many times. V gene TRBV18 combines with J gene TRBJ2-7, with D perhaps being TRBD1 or TRBD2 (5 bases each). V was pared by 1 base and J by 0 bases, with 7 bases between. The CDR3 has 14 residues. Germline V gene data show CDR1 as KGHSH and CDR2 as LQKENI. The CDR3 DNA reads as TGTGCCAGCTCACCACAGGGGACCTCCTACGAGCAGTACTTC. It translates to CASSPQGTSYEQYF.

This clonotype has a count of ten or more. The genes are TRBV29-1 and TRBJ1-5; the D gene is possibly TRBD1 (5 bases). The V gene's germline CDR1 is SQVTM and CDR2 ANQGSEA. The CDR3 extends over 12 amino acids. V was clipped by 3 bases and J by 3 bases, with 6 bases between them. The CDR3 DNA sequence: TGCAGCGTTGAGGACACCAATCAGCCCCAGCATTTT. Translated, it gives CSVEDTNQPQHF.

In its sample, this clonotype was seen many times. The gene calls are TRBV7-9 and TRBJ1-2; no clear D gene. V gave up 4 bases and J gave up 6 bases, with 12 bases separating them. The germline gives CDR1 SEHNR, CDR2 FQNEAQ (reference sequence). The CDR3 spans 13 residues. CDR3 sequence (DNA): TGTGCCAGCAGCTCCGTTTTGATGGATGGCTACACCTTC. This sequence encodes CASSSVLMDGYTF. The full variable domain, in which reference TRBV7-9 and TRBJ1-2 provide the parts outside the CDR3, is DTGVSQNPRHKITKRGQNVTFRCDPISEHNRLYWYRQTLGQGPEFLTYFQNEAQLEKSRLLSDRFSAERPKGSFSTLEIQRTEQGDSAMYLCASSSVLMDGYTFGSGTRLTVV.

This clonotype has at least ten counts. The V call is TRBV6-5, the J call TRBJ2-7, with 7 nucleotides matching TRBD1. The CDR3 is 16 amino acids. The J segment lost 4 bases and the V segment lost 0 bases, leaving 9 bases of the junction unmatched. Per the germline V gene, CDR1 is MNHEY and CDR2 is SVGAGI. The CDR3 spells CASSYSPSGQLYEQYF. CDR3 coding DNA: TGTGCCAGCAGTTACTCACCGTCGGGACAGCTGTACGAGCAGTACTTC.

This clonotype came up many times. This chain joins TRBV5-5 and TRBJ2-4; 9 nucleotides match TRBD1. The CDR3 covers 16 residues. J gave up 5 bases and V 2 bases, and 8 bases lay outside the gene matches. CDR1 and CDR2 from the germline V gene are SGHKS and YYEKEE (reference sequence). The CDR3 bases are TGTGCCAGCAGCTTAACCGGGACAGGGACACAAAACATTCAGTACTTC. Its protein product is CASSLTGTGTQNIQYF.

This clonotype was observed a few times. The rearrangement links TRBV20-1 to TRBJ1-5, with a weak D call TRBD1 (5 bases). The CDR3 runs 14 residues. Germline V gene data show CDR1 as DFQATT and CDR2 as SNEGSKA (reference sequence). V was cut by 0 bases and J by 5 bases, with 11 bases left in between. CDR3 amino acids: CSAREGVGDQPQHF. The CDR3 region has the DNA TGCAGTGCTAGAGAAGGGGTAGGAGATCAGCCCCAGCATTTT.

The V gene is TRBV12-3 or TRBV12-4, the J gene TRBJ1-1; 9 nucleotides align to TRBD1. The CDR3 contains 15 residues. V was pared by 7 bases and J by 5 bases, with 11 bases of the junction left unmatched. The CDR3 here is CASNGDRDRATEAFF. The CDR3 DNA sequence: TGTGCCAGCAATGGGGACCGGGACAGGGCTACTGAAGCTTTCTTT.